This TCR beta chain was retrieved from a study of cytotoxic CD8 clonotypes in ibrutinib-treated CLL. Worth noting for this clone: Its antigen is still unknown. In the same sample, other DNA sequences code for this CDR3.

Produced via immunoSEQ multiplex PCR; TCRdb's table is partial and in-frame only. Among around 150,000 clones listed, 70% to 85% were seen once. Study findings and constraints: Having risen at ibrutinib response, clonality had fallen back toward baseline by progression.

The sample here was PBMCs, taken after 12 months of ibrutinib treatment. The TCR originated in a human donor with chronic lymphocytic leukemia.

The CDR3 DNA is TGTGCCAGCTCACCCGGACAGAATCAGCCCCAGCATTTT. Translating it yields CASSPGQNQPQHF. The chain links TRBV18 to TRBJ1-5, with D possibly matching TRBD1 (6 bases). The germline V gene encodes CDR1 KGHSH and CDR2 LQKENI. The CDR3 is made up of 13 amino acids. V was clipped by 3 bases and J by 4 bases, with 7 bases between them.